This T cell receptor beta chain came from a study of T-cell reconstitution after alpha-beta-depleted transplantation in children. The ends lost 1 base at V and 4 bases at J; junction bases unmatched: 15. Germline V gene sequence: CDR1 SGHDT, CDR2 YYEEEE. The CDR3 length is 18 residues. This sample's TCRbeta library carried unique molecular identifier barcodes. TCRdb recomputed calls from the PCR reads with MiXCR, one row per CDR3 protein. This table holds about 340,000 distinct CDR3 sequences, roughly 15% found once. The rearrangement joins TRBV5-6 to TRBJ1-1; 8 bases are shared with TRBD1. This clonotype was sampled from a human donor who donated a stem cell graft to a child with Fanconi anemia. Sequenced material: PBMCs, taken from the stem cell graft. The CDR3 sequence is CASSLRPWDRYPSTEAFF. The CDR3 DNA sequence: TGTGCCAGCAGCTTGCGACCATGGGACAGGTACCCGAGCACTGAAGCTTTCTTT.